This T cell receptor beta chain appears in the sequencing data of a study of cytomegalovirus exposure and HLA in healthy donors. Study-level information: When 398 donors were genotyped, approximately 81% of them were found to fall in the Caucasian-associated ancestry cluster. Study-level findings and limits: Earlier results showed most TCR beta V segments being productive about 87% or about 30% of the time.

Concerning this clone itself: Its antigen is unknown.

The PCR made use of 60 Vbeta and 13 Jbeta primers. The method was immunoSEQ multiplex PCR; TCRdb's version includes in-frame clones alone and lacks a portion of them. This table holds 100,000 to 150,000 clones, around 80% found once. This CDR3 contains 11 residues. From germline, CDR1 is MNHNY and CDR2 SVGAGI (reference sequence). Between the trimmed V and J ends, which lost 10 bases and 11 bases, there was a span of 17 bases. The TCR comes from a woman in her 30s in good health and CMV-seronegative. The source material was PBMCs. This rearrangement joins TRBV6-6 to TRBJ1-1; D might be TRBD1 (6 bases). The CDR3 coding sequence is TGTGCCATCAGGGCAGGGGCACTGGCTTTCTTT. Translation: CAIRAGALAFF.